The clone carrying this TCR beta chain has a handful of counts. The record originates from a study of blood T cells in healthy people across ages. The germline V and J ends were trimmed by 9 bases and 9 bases, with 20 bases remaining between them. The CDR3 has 14 amino acids. Germline CDR1 reads KGHDR; CDR2 reads SFDVKD. A J-beta primer mix and a sample-barcoded 5' primer were used in a second PCR of roughly 6 to 11 cycles. TCRdb processed the 5' RACE reads anew with MiXCR; each CDR3 protein has one entry. The data contain some 690,000 distinct CDR3 sequences, 20% to 25% of them singletons. This sequence joins TRBV24-1 and TRBJ2-1; no firm D call. This sequence originates from a man between 65 and 85 years old in good health. Input material: blood. The CDR3 sequence is CATSPGLRMGEQFF. CDR3 DNA: TGTGCCACCTCTCCGGGTTTGAGAATGGGTGAGCAGTTCTTC.